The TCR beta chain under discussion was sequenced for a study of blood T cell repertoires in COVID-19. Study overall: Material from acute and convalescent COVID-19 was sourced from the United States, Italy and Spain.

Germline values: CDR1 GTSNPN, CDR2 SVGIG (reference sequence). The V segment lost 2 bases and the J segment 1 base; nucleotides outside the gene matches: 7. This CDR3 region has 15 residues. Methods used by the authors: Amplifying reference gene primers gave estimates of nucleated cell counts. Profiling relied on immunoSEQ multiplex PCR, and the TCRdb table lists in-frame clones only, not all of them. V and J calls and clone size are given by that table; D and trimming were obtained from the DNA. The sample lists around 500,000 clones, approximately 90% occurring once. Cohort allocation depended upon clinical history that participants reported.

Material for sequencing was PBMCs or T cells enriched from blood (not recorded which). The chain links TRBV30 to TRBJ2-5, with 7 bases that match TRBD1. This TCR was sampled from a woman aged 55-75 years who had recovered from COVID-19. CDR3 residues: CAWSSLWDSQETQYF. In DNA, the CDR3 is TGTGCCTGGAGTTCCCTATGGGACAGCCAAGAGACCCAGTACTTC.